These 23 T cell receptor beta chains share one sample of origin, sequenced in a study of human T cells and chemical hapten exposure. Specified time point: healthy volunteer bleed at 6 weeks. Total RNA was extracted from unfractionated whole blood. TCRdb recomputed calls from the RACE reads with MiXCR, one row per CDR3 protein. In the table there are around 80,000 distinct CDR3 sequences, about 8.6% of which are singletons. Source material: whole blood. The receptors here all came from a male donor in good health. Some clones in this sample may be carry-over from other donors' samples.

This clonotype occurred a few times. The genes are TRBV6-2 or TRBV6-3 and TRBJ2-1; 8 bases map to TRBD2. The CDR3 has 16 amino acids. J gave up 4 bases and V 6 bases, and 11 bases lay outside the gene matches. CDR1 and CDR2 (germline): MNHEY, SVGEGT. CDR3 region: CASSPHGAGAYNEQFF. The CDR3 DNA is TGTGCCAGCAGCCCCCACGGAGCGGGGGCATACAATGAGCAGTTCTTC.

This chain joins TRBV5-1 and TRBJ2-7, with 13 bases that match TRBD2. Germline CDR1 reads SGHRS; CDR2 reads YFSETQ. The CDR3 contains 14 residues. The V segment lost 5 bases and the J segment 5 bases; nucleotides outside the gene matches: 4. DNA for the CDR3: TGCGCCAGCAGTCGGACTAGCGGGGGCGACGAGCAGTACTTC. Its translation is CASSRTSGGDEQYF.

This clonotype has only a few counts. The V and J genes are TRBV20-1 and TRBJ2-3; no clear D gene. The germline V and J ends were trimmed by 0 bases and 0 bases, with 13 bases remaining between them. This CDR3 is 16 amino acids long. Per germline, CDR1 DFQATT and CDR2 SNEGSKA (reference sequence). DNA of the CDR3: TGCAGTGCTAGAGATTCGTTAGCTTCTAGCACAGATACGCAGTATTTT. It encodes CSARDSLASSTDTQYF.

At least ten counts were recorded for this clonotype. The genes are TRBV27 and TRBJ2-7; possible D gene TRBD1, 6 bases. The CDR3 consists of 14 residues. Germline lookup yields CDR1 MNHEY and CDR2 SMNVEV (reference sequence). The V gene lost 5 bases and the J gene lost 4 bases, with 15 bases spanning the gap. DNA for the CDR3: TGTGCCAGCAGTCTACGGACAGCCTTGTACGAGCAGTACTTC. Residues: CASSLRTALYEQYF.

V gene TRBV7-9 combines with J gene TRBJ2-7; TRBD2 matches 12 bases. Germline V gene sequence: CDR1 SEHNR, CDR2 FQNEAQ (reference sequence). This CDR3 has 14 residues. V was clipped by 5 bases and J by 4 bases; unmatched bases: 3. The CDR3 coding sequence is TGTGCCAGCAGCCACGGGACTAGCGGGTACGAGCAGTACTTC. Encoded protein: CASSHGTSGYEQYF.

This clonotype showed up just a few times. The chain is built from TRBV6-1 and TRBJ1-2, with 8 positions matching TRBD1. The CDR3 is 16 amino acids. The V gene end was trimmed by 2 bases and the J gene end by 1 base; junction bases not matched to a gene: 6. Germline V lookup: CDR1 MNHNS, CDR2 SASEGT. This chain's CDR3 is CASSEMDRAYNYGYTF. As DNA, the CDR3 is TGTGCCAGCAGTGAAATGGACAGGGCCTATAACTATGGCTACACCTTC.

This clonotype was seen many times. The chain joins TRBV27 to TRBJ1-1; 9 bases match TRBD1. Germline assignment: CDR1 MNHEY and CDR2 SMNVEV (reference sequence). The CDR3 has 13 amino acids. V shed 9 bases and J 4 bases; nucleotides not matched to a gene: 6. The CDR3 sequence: CASLQGAGTEAFF. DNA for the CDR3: TGTGCCAGTTTACAGGGGGCGGGCACTGAAGCTTTCTTT.

CDR3 DNA sequence: TGCGCCAGCAGCGTCGGCGGGCCTAGAAACATTCAGTACTTC. As protein: CASSVGGPRNIQYF. The chain carries TRBV4-1 and TRBJ2-4, with a tentative D call TRBD2 (5 bases). Trimming cost V 5 bases and J 6 bases, with 14 bases left between them. This CDR3 spans 14 amino acids. Germline CDR1 MGHRA, CDR2 YSYEKL.

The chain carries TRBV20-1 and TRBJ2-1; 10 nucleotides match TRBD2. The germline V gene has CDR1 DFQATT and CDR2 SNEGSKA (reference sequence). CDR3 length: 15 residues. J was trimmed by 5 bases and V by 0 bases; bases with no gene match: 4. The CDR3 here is CSARDPTSGNNEQFF. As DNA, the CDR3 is TGCAGTGCTAGAGATCCCACTAGCGGGAACAATGAGCAGTTCTTC.

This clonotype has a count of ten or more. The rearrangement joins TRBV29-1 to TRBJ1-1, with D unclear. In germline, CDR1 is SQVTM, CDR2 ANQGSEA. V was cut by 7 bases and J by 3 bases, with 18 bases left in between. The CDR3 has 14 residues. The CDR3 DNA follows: TGCAGCGCCAACCCGACTGGAATGGACACTGAAGCTTTCTTT. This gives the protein CSANPTGMDTEAFF. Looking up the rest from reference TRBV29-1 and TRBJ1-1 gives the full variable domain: SAVISQKPSRDICQRGTSLTIQCQVDSQVTMMFWYRQQPGQSLTLIATANQGSEATYESGFVIDKFPISRPNLTFSTLTVSNMSPEDSSIYLCSANPTGMDTEAFFGQGTRLTVV.

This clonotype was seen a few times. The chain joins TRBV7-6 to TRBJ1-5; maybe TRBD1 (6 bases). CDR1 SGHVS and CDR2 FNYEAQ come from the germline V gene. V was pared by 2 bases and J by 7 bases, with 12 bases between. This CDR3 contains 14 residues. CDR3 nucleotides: TGTGCCAGCAGCTTATTGACAGGTCGGCAGCCCCAGCATTTT. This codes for CASSLLTGRQPQHF.

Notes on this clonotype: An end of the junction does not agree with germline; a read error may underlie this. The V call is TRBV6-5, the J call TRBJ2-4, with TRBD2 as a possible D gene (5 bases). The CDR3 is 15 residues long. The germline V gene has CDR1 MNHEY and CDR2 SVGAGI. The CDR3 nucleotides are TGTGCCAGTAGTTACACTGAGGGCCCTAAAAACATTCAGTACTTC. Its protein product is CASSYTEGPKNIQYF.

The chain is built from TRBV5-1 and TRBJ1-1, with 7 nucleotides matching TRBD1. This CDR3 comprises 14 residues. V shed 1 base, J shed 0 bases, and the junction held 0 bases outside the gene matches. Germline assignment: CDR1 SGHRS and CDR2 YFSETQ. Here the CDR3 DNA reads TGCGCCAGCAGCTTGACAGGGGTGAACACTGAAGCTTTCTTT. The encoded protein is CASSLTGVNTEAFF.

CDR3 sequence: CASSPSGGGTDTQYF. The CDR3 region has the DNA TGCGCCAGCAGCCCCAGCGGGGGCGGAACAGATACGCAGTATTTT. V gene TRBV5-1 combines with J gene TRBJ2-3; the match to TRBD2 covers 8 bases. The CDR3 length is 15 residues. CDR1 SGHRS and CDR2 YFSETQ come from the germline V gene. V dropped 4 bases and J dropped 3; count of bases not matched to a gene: 7.

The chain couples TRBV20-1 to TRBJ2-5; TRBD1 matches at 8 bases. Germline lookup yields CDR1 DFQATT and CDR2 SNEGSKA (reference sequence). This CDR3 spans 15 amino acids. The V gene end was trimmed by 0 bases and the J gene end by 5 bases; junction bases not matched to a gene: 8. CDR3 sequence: CSARDQGAIVETQYF. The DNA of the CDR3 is TGCAGTGCTAGAGACCAGGGGGCGATAGTCGAGACCCAGTACTTC.

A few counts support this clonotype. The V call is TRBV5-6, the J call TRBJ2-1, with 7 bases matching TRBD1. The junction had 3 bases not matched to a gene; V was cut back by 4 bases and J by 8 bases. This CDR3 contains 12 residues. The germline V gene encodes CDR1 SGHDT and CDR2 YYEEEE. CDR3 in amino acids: CASSPTGDEQFF. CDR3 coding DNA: TGTGCCAGCAGCCCAACAGGGGATGAGCAGTTCTTC.

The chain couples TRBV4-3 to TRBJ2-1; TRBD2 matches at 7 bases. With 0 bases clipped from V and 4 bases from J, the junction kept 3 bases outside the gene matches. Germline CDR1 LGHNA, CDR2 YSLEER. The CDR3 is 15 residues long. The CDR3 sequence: CASSQDRGDYNEQFF. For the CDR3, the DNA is TGCGCCAGCAGCCAAGATCGGGGGGATTACAATGAGCAGTTCTTC.

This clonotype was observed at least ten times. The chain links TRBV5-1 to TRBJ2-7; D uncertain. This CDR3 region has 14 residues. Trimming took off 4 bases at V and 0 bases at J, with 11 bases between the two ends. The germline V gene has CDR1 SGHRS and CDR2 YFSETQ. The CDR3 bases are TGCGCCAGCAGCATGACCGAGCTCTCCTACGAGCAGTACTTC. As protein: CASSMTELSYEQYF. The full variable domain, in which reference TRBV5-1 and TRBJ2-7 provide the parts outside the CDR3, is KAGVTQTPRYLIKTRGQQVTLSCSPISGHRSVSWYQQTPGQGLQFLFEYFSETQRNKGNFPGRFSGRQFSNSRSEMNVSTLELGDSALYLCASSMTELSYEQYFGPGTRLTVT.

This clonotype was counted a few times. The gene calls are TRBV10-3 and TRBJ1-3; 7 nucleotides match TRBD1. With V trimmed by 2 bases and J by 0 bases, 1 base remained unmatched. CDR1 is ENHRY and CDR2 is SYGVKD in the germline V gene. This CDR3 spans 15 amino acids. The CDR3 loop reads CAISEDRVSGNTIYF. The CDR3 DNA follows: TGTGCCATCAGTGAGGACAGGGTCTCTGGAAACACCATATATTTT.

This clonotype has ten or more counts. The CDR3 DNA follows: TGTGCCAGCAGTGACTCGGCGGGAGGGCAGGATACGCAGTATTTT. This sequence encodes CASSDSAGGQDTQYF. The V and J genes are TRBV6-4 and TRBJ2-3, with 9 bases matching TRBD2. CDR1 is MRHNA and CDR2 is SNTAGT in the germline V gene. The V gene end was trimmed by 0 bases and the J gene end by 6 bases; junction bases not matched to a gene: 4. CDR3 length: 15 residues.

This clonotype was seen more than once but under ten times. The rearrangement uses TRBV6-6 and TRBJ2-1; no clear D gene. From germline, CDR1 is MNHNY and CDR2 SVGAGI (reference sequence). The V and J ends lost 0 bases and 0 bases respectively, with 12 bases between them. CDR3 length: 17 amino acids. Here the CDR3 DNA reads TGTGCCAGCAGTTACTCTATGGGTTTAAGCTCCTACAATGAGCAGTTCTTC. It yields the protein CASSYSMGLSSYNEQFF.

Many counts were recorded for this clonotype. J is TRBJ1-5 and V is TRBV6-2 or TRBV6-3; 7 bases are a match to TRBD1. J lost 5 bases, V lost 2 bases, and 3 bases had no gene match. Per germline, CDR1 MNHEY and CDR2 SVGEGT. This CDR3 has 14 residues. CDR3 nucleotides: TGTGCCAGCAGTTACGGACAGGAATATCAGCCCCAGCATTTT. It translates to CASSYGQEYQPQHF.

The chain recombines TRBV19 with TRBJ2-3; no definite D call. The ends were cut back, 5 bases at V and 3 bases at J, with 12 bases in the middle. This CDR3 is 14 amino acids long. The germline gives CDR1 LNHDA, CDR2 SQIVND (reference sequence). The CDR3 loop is CASSVPKRTDTQYF. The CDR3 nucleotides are TGTGCCAGTAGTGTTCCAAAGAGGACAGATACGCAGTATTTT. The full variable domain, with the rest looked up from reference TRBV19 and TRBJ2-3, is DGGITQSPKYLFRKEGQNVTLSCEQNLNHDAMYWYRQDPGQGLRLIYYSQIVNDFQKGDIAEGYSVSREKKESFPLTVTSAQKNPTAFYLCASSVPKRTDTQYFGPGTRLTVL.